Following are 15 T cell receptor beta chains from one sample sequenced in a study of blood T cell repertoires in COVID-19. This table comes from immunoSEQ multiplex PCR, and its TCRdb copy is limited to in-frame clones, with some not included. The table records 220,000 or so clones, under 90% of them present only once. What was sequenced was peripheral blood. These receptors were taken from a man in his sixties who had recovered from COVID-19.

The chain is built from TRBV5-8 and TRBJ1-1; D might be TRBD1 (6 bases). Germline CDR1 SGHTS, CDR2 YDEGEE. Trimming removed 5 bases at V and 1 base at J, with 15 bases between. The CDR3 runs to 15 residues. The CDR3 nucleotides read TGTGCCAGCAGACTGCGGGGGACACGGAACACTGAAGCTTTCTTT. Residues: CASRLRGTRNTEAFF.

The chain combines TRBV19 with TRBJ2-7; 10 bases agree with TRBD1. This CDR3 is built from 14 residues. V shed 5 bases, J shed 3 bases, and the junction held 4 bases outside the gene matches. CDR1 LNHDA and CDR2 SQIVND come from the germline V gene (reference sequence). The CDR3 sequence: CASSYRDRGYEQYF. The CDR3 DNA reads as TGTGCCAGTAGTTACCGGGACAGGGGCTACGAGCAGTACTTC.

The V and J genes are TRBV19 and TRBJ2-1; D unresolved. Germline V lookup: CDR1 LNHDA, CDR2 SQIVND (reference sequence). The V end lost 5 bases, the J end lost 3 bases, and 8 bases lay between the germline ends. This CDR3 is built from 13 residues. The chain's CDR3 is CASSGRLYNEQFF. Written as DNA, the CDR3 is TGTGCCAGTAGTGGCCGACTCTACAATGAGCAGTTCTTC.

The V and J genes are TRBV6-5 and TRBJ2-6, with TRBD1 matching 7 bases. Germline V CDR1 and CDR2: MNHEY, SVGAGI. The CDR3 spans 13 residues. The J segment lost 4 bases and the V segment lost 10 bases, leaving 4 bases of the junction unmatched. CDR3 amino acids: CATTGSGANVLTF. The DNA for the CDR3 is TGTGCCACGACAGGGTCCGGGGCCAACGTCCTGACTTTC.

V gene TRBV28 combines with J gene TRBJ2-5, with TRBD2 matching over 8 bases. Germline CDR1 MDHEN, CDR2 SYDVKM. CDR3 length equals 16 residues. Trimming cost V 4 bases and J 4 bases; bases outside gene matches: 11. CDR3 DNA sequence: TGTGCCAGCAGTTCGCGGAGTAGCGGGGTCAGAGAGACCCAGTACTTC. This translates into CASSSRSSGVRETQYF.

The CDR3 loop is CASSLGIGGRWYGYTF. The CDR3 DNA follows: TGCGCCAGCAGCTTAGGCATCGGGGGGCGGTGGTATGGCTACACCTTC. V gene TRBV5-1 combines with J gene TRBJ1-2; possible D gene TRBD1, 6 bases. The CDR3 has 16 amino acids. V was pared by 2 bases and J by 5 bases, with 19 bases between. CDR1 SGHRS and CDR2 YFSETQ come from the germline V gene.

This chain connects TRBV24-1 to TRBJ2-6; TRBD1 agrees at 9 bases. The V and J ends lost 3 bases and 0 bases, in that order; junction bases with no gene match: 5. Germline loops: CDR1 KGHDR, CDR2 SFDVKD. This CDR3 is built from 18 residues. Here the CDR3 DNA reads TGTGCCACCAGTGATGGCAGGACAGGGGACTCTGGGGCCAACGTCCTGACTTTC. Its translation is CATSDGRTGDSGANVLTF.

For the CDR3, the DNA is TGTGCCTGGAGTGTAAGATACGGGAGGGGGAGCACCGGGGAGCTGTTTTTT. Protein product: CAWSVRYGRGSTGELFF. J is TRBJ2-2 and V is TRBV30; TRBD2 aligns across 8 bases. Germline assignment: CDR1 GTSNPN and CDR2 SVGIG (reference sequence). V dropped 0 bases and J dropped 4; count of bases not matched to a gene: 10. The CDR3 has 17 residues.

V usage is TRBV29-1 and J usage is TRBJ2-3, with D unresolved. Trimming stripped 6 bases from V and 6 bases from J, with 22 bases between. This CDR3 is built from 15 residues. The V gene's germline CDR1 is SQVTM and CDR2 ANQGSEA. The CDR3 coding sequence is TGCAGCGTCTGTCTTGCGGAAGTAGTTTTGGATACGCAGTATTTT. Translated: CSVCLAEVVLDTQYF.

Regarding this clone: Within the sample, other DNA sequences also encode this same CDR3. The J gene is TRBJ1-6, the V gene TRBV7-3; tentatively, D is TRBD1 (6 bases). CDR1 SGHTA and CDR2 FQGTGA come from the germline V gene. The CDR3 covers 13 residues. Trimming removed 5 bases from V and 7 bases from J, with 9 bases in between. CDR3 in amino acids: CASSPGGNSPLHF. The CDR3 DNA is TGTGCCAGCAGCCCGGGGGGCAATTCACCCCTCCACTTT.

The chain has TRBV13 and TRBJ1-6, with D perhaps TRBD1 (5 bases). V shed 6 bases and J shed 2 bases, with 14 bases lying between them. The germline CDR1 and CDR2 sequences are PRHDT and FYEKMQ (reference sequence). The CDR3 sequence is 16 residues long. The CDR3 DNA reads as TGTGCCAGCAGACCCTTCCAGGGCACCTATAATTCACCCCTCCACTTT. Its protein product is CASRPFQGTYNSPLHF.

This clone turned up a few times. This chain uses TRBV29-1 with TRBJ1-1; tentative D call: TRBD1 (6 bases). CDR3 length equals 13 residues. The germline gives CDR1 SQVTM, CDR2 ANQGSEA. Between the trimmed V and J ends, which lost 1 base and 1 base, there was a span of 7 bases. DNA for the CDR3: TGCAGCGTTGAAGCCAGGGGGAACACTGAAGCTTTCTTT. Protein product: CSVEARGNTEAFF.

The chain combines TRBV2 with TRBJ2-7; D may be TRBD2 (6 bases). This CDR3 region has 14 residues. Per germline, CDR1 SNHLY and CDR2 FYNNEI. V was pared by 6 bases and J by 3 bases, with 15 bases between. The CDR3 region is CASRRRTNLYEQYF. DNA for the CDR3: TGTGCCAGCAGGCGGAGGACTAACCTCTACGAGCAGTACTTC.

J is TRBJ2-5 and V is TRBV4-1, with TRBD2 matching 15 bases. Trimming at V came to 2 bases and at J to 1 base, leaving 8 bases not matched to a gene. CDR3 length: 19 amino acids. Looked up from germline, CDR1 is MGHRA and CDR2 is YSYEKL. CDR3 sequence reads: CASSQSGTSGRIFQETQYF. The CDR3 region has the DNA TGCGCCAGCAGCCAAAGTGGGACTAGCGGGAGGATTTTCCAAGAGACCCAGTACTTC.

The V and J genes are TRBV6-5 and TRBJ1-1; tentatively, D is TRBD1 (6 bases). Trimming removed 2 bases at V and 5 bases at J, with 9 bases between. The CDR3 extends over 13 amino acids. CDR1 is MNHEY and CDR2 is SVGAGI in the germline V gene. CDR3 in DNA: TGTGCCAGCAGTTACCCCGACAGGACTGAAGCTTTCTTT. This encodes CASSYPDRTEAFF.